This TCR beta chain was documented in a study of cytomegalovirus exposure and HLA in healthy donors. The study, taken as a whole, reports: Some V segments, including TRBV6-2 and TRBV6-3, were excluded as indistinguishable. A few chains tied to CMV proved CMV antigen-specific in vitro. A later analysis reportedly found that, within productive TCRs, an Asian-associated ancestry cluster had fewer N-insertions than the mean observed across the roughly 670 donors.

This clone was recorded only once. Its target is unknown. Per germline, CDR1 SGHAT and CDR2 FQNNGV. The CDR3 totals 13 residues. Trimming took 5 bases from V and 6 from J, leaving 14 bases between them. In the PCR, 60 Vbeta and 13 Jbeta primers were used. Clones were read by immunoSEQ multiplex PCR, and TCRdb kept only the in-frame ones, dropping some. The sample has under 200,000 clones; 70% to 80% are singletons. The sequence was obtained from a male donor in good health and CMV-seropositive. The specimen was PBMCs. The chain joins TRBV11-2 to TRBJ2-7; D is perhaps TRBD1 (6 bases). CDR3 sequence (DNA): TGTGCCAGCAGCCCTCCTCTCAGGGGCGAGCAGTACTTC. Protein product: CASSPPLRGEQYF.